The clone carrying this TCR beta chain was observed a few times. As yet, its antigen is unknown. This record comes from a study of T-cell reconstitution after alpha-beta-depleted transplantation in children. Findings and caveats of the study: TCRbeta diversity was high at day 60 in some patients (a result of surviving recipient T cells and thymic progenitors). Several hundred expanded graft clones reportedly gave rise to the alpha-beta T cells present about two months after transplant.

The library targeted TCRbeta and was prepared with unique molecular identifiers. In TCRdb, the PCR reads were re-called with MiXCR into one record per CDR3 protein. The sample shows roughly 570,000 distinct CDR3 sequences, 27% of them seen only once. Germline-derived CDR1 and CDR2 are DFQATT and SNEGSKA (reference sequence). The length of the CDR3 is 13 residues. The rearrangement uses TRBV20-1 and TRBJ2-3; TRBD1 might be the D (6 bases). Sample: PBMCs, taken before TCRalphabeta/CD19-depleted stem cell transplant. This TCR was recovered from a boy younger than two with Wiskott-Aldrich syndrome, due to receive a stem cell transplant. CDR3 amino acids: CSPRQAGADTQYF. CDR3 bases: TGCAGCCCCAGACAGGCCGGGGCAGATACGCAGTATTTT.